The clone carrying this T cell receptor (beta chain) showed up just a few times. Its antigen is currently unknown. These data belong to a study of beta chain features in type 1 diabetes. For the study at large: No patient-donor differences in age, gender, total cells or subset yield.

Looked up from germline, CDR1 is WSHSY and CDR2 is SAAADI. The CDR3 runs to 12 residues. With 8 bases removed from V and 2 bases from J, the gap between germline ends came to 9 bases. TCRB transcripts that were expressed got sequenced, as all of the isolated RNA had been reverse transcribed. The protocol was immunoSEQ multiplex PCR, while the TCRdb copy is restricted to in-frame clones and leaves out a portion. The profile shows 160,000 or so clones, roughly 10% of them singletons. Findings of the study overall: Short templates might get an advantage during PCR, and this would be equal in patients and controls. All four CD4+ subsets from Type 1 diabetes patients carried moderately but significantly shorter TCRB CDR3s.

Sampling consisted of one heparinised blood draw per donor, averaging around 120 mL. Sequenced sample: central memory CD4+ T cells from blood. The source is a woman aged 30 to 39 with type 1 diabetes. The rearrangement uses TRBV10-2 and TRBJ2-5; D uncertain. DNA for the CDR3: TGCGCCAGCGCCATCTATCAAGAGACCCAGTACTTC. The encoded protein is CASAIYQETQYF.